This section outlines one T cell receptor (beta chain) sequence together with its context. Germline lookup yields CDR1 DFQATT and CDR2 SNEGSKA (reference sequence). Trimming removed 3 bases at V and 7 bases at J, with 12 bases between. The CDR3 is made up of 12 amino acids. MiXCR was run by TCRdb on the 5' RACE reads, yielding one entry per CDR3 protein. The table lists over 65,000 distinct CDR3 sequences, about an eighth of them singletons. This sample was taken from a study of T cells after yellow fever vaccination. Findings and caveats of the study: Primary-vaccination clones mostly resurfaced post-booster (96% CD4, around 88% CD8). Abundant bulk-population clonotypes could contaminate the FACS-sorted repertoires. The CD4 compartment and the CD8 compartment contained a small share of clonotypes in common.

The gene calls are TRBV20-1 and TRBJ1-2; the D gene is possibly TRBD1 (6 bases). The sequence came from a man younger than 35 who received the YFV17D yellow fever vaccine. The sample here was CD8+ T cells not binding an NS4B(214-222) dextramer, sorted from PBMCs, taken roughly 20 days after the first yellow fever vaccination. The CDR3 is CSASTGGRGYTF. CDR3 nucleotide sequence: TGCAGTGCTAGTACGGGGGGCCGTGGCTACACCTTC.